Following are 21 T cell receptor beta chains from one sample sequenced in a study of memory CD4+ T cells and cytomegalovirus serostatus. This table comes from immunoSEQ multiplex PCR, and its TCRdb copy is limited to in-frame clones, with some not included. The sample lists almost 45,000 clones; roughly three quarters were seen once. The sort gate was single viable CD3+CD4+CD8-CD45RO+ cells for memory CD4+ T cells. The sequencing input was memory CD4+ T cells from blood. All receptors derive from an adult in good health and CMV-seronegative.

Here the CDR3 reads CASSLAGTGYNEQFF. The CDR3 coding sequence is TGTGCCAGCAGCTTGGCCGGGACCGGCTACAATGAGCAGTTCTTC. This chain links TRBV5-6 with TRBJ2-1, with D possibly being TRBD1 or TRBD2 (5 bases each). Germline CDR1 reads SGHDT; CDR2 reads YYEEEE. V lost 0 bases, J lost 3 bases, and 10 bases lay in between. This CDR3 has 15 amino acids.

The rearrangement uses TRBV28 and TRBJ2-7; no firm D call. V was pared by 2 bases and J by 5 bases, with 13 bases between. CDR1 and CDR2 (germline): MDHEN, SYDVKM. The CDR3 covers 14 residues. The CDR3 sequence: CASSLIGRYHEQYF. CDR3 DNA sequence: TGTGCCAGCAGTTTAATAGGGCGTTACCACGAGCAGTACTTC.

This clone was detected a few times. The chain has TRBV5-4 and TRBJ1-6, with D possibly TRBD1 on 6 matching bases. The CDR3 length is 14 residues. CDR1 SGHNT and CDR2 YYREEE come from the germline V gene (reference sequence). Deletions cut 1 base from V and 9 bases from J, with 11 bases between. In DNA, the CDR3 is TGTGCCAGCAGCTTGCAGGGGCTTGGTTCACCCCTCCACTTT. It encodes CASSLQGLGSPLHF.

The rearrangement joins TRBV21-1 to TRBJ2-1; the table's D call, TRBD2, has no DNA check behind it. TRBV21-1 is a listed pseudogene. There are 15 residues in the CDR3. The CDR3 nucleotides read TGTGCCAGCACCCAATCTAGCGGGAGGGTGGATGAGCAGTTCTTC. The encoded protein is CASTQSSGRVDEQFF.

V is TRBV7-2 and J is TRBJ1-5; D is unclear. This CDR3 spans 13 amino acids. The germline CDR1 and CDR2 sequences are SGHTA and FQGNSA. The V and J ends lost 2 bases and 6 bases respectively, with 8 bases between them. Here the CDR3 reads CASSLLAGQPQHF. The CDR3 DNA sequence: TGTGCCAGCAGCTTATTGGCCGGTCAGCCCCAGCATTTT.

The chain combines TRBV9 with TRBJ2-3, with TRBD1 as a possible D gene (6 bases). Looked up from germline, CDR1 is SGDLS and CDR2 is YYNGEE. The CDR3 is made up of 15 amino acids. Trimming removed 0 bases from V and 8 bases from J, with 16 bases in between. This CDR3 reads CASSVGGGRVGTQYF. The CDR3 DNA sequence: TGTGCCAGCAGCGTAGGAGGGGGTAGGGTTGGTACGCAGTATTTT.

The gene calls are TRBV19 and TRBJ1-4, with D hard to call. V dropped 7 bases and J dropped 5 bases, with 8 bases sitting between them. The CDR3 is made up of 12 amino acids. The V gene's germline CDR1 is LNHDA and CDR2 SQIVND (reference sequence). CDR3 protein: CASKRENEKLFF. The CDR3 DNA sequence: TGTGCCAGTAAACGGGAGAATGAAAAACTGTTTTTT. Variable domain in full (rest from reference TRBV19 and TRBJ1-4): DGGITQSPKYLFRKEGQNVTLSCEQNLNHDAMYWYRQDPGQGLRLIYYSQIVNDFQKGDIAEGYSVSREKKESFPLTVTSAQKNPTAFYLCASKRENEKLFFGSGTQLSVL.

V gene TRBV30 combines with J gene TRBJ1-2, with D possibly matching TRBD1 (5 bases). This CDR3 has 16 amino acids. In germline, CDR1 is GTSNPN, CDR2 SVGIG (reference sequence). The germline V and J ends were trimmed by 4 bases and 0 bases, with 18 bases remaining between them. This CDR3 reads CAWTRRGRGANYGYTF. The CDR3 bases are TGTGCCTGGACCCGCCGGGGGAGGGGTGCTAACTATGGCTACACCTTC.

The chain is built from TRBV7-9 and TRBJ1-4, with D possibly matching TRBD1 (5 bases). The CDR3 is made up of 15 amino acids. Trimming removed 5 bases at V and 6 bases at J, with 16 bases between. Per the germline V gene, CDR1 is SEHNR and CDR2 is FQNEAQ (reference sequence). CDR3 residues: CASSPGVSFDEKLFF. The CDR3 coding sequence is TGTGCCAGCAGCCCGGGGGTAAGCTTCGATGAAAAACTGTTTTTT. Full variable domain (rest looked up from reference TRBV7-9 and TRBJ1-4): DTGVSQNPRHKITKRGQNVTFRCDPISEHNRLYWYRQTLGQGPEFLTYFQNEAQLEKSRLLSDRFSAERPKGSFSTLEIQRTEQGDSAMYLCASSPGVSFDEKLFFGSGTQLSVL.

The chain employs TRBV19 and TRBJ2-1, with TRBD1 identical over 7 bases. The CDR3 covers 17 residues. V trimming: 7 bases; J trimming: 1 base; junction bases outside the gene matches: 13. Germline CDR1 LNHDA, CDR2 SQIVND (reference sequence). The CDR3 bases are TGTGCCAGTAACCGAAGACAGGGATCCTTTTCCTACAATGAGCAGTTCTTC. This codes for CASNRRQGSFSYNEQFF.

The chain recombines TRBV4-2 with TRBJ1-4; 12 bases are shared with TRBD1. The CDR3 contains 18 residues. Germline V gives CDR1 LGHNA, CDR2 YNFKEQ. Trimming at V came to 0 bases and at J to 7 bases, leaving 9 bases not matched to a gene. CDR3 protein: CASSQDPGQGAAGEKLFF. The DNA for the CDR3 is TGTGCCAGCAGCCAAGATCCGGGACAGGGGGCGGCGGGTGAAAAACTGTTTTTT.

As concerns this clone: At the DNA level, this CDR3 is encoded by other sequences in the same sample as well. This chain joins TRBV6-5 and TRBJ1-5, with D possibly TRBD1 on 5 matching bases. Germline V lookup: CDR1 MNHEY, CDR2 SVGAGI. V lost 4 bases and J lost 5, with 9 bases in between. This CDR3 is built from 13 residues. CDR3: CASSSGRDQPQHF. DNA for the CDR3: TGTGCCAGCAGTTCAGGGCGTGATCAGCCCCAGCATTTT.

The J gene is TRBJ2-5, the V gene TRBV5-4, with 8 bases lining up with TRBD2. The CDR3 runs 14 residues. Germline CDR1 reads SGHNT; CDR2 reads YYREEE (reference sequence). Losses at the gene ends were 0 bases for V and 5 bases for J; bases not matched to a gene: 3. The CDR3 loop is CASSLALAAETQYF. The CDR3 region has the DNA TGTGCCAGCAGCTTGGCACTAGCGGCGGAGACCCAGTACTTC.

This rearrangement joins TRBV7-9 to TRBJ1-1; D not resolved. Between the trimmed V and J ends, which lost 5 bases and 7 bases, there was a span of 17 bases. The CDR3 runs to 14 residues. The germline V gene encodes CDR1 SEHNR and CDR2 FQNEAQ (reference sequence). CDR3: CASSKAADIVEAFF. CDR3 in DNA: TGTGCCAGCAGCAAAGCGGCCGACATCGTTGAAGCTTTCTTT.

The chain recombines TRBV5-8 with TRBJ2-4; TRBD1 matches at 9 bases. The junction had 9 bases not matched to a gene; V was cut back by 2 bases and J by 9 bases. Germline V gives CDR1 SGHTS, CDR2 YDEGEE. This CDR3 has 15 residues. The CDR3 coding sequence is TGTGCCAGCAGCTTTGTCCCGGGACAGGGTTCCATTCAGTACTTC. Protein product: CASSFVPGQGSIQYF.

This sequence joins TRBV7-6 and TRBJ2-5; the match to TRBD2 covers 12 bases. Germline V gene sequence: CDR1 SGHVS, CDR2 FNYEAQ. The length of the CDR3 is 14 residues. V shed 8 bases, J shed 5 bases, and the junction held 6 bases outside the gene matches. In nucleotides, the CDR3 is TGTGCCAGCGGAGGACTAGCGGGAAAGGAGACCCAGTACTTC. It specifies CASGGLAGKETQYF.

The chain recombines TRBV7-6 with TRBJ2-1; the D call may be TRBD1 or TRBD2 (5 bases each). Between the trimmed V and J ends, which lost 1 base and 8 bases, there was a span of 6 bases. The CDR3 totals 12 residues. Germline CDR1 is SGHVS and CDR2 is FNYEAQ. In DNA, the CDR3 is TGTGCCAGCAGCTTAGTGGGGGATGAGCAGTTCTTC. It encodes CASSLVGDEQFF.

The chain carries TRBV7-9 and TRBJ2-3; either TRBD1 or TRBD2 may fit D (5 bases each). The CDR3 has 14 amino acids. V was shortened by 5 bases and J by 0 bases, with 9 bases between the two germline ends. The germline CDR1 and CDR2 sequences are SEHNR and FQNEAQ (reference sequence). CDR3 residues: CASSHWDSTDTQYF. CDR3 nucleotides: TGTGCCAGCAGCCACTGGGACAGCACAGATACGCAGTATTTT.

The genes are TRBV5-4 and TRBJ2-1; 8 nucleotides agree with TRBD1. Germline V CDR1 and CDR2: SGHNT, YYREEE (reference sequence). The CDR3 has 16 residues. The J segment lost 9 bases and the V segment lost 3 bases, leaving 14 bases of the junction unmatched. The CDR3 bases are TGTGCCAGCAGCTCAGGGGTCCGACAGGGGACAACTGAGCAGTTCTTC. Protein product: CASSSGVRQGTTEQFF. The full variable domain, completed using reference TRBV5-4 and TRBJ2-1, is ETGVTQSPTHLIKTRGQQVTLRCSSQSGHNTVSWYQQALGQGPQFIFQYYREEENGRGNFPPRFSGLQFPNYSSELNVNALELDDSALYLCASSSGVRQGTTEQFFGPGTRLTVL.

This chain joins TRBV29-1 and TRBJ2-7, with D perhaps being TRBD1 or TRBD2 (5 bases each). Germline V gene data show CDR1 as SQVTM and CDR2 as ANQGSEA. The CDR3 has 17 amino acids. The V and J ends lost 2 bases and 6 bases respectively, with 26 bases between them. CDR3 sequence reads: CSVEIRLVGPPVGEQYF. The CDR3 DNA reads TGCAGCGTTGAAATTAGGTTAGTGGGACCTCCGGTTGGCGAGCAGTACTTC.

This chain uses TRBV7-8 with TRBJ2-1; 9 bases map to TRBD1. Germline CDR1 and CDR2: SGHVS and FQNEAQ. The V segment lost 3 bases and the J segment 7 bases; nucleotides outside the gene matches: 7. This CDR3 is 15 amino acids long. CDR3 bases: TGTGCCAGCAGCTTCCGGGACAGGGTGATGAATGAGCAGTTCTTC. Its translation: CASSFRDRVMNEQFF.